This T cell receptor beta chain was obtained from a study of blood T cell repertoires in COVID-19. Assay: immunoSEQ multiplex PCR; the TCRdb copy retains only in-frame clones and omits some. In the table there are approximately 290,000 clones, around 81% of which are singletons. This sequence was found in a person aged 65 to 79 with COVID-19, enrolled during active disease. Sequencing input: peripheral blood.

The CDR3 here is CASSEGVGGAPLHF. In DNA, the CDR3 is TGTGCCAGCAGTGAAGGGGTTGGGGGGGCACCCCTCCACTTT. The V gene is TRBV6-1, the J gene TRBJ1-6, with D possibly TRBD1 on 5 matching bases. CDR1 and CDR2 from the germline V gene are MNHNS and SASEGT. V was shortened by 1 base and J by 11 bases, with 12 bases between the two germline ends. CDR3 length: 14 amino acids.